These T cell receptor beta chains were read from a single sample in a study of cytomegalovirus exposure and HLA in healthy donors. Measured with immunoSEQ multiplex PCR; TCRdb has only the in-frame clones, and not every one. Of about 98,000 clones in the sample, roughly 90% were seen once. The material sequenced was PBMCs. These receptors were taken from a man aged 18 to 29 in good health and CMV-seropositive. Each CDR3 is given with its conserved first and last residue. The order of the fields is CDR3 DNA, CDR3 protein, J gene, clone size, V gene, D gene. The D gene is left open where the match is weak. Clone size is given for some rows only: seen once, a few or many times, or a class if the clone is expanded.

CDR3 DNA: TGTGCCAGTAGTGAGCTCTACTCCTACGAGCAGTACTTC
CDR3 protein: CASSELYSYEQYF
J gene: TRBJ2-7
clone size: NA
V gene: TRBV19
D gene: NA

CDR3 DNA: TGTGCCAGTAGTATAATTGGAGCGAGAGGCAGGGCTGGGGCCAACGTCCTGACTTTC
CDR3 protein: CASSIIGARGRAGANVLTF
J gene: TRBJ2-6
clone size: NA
V gene: TRBV19
D gene: NA

CDR3 DNA: TGTGCCAGCAGCTCCGCACTAGCGGCAGATACGCAGTATTTT
CDR3 protein: CASSSALAADTQYF
J gene: TRBJ2-3
clone size: NA
V gene: TRBV7-6
D gene: TRBD2

CDR3 DNA: TGTGCCAGCGGCCGGGACAGGGGAGCGAATCAGCCCCAGCATTTT
CDR3 protein: CASGRDRGANQPQHF
J gene: TRBJ1-5
clone size: NA
V gene: TRBV2
D gene: TRBD1

CDR3 DNA: TGCAGCGTCTCTGTCGAGGGGGCTGAAGCTTTCTTT
CDR3 protein: CSVSVEGAEAFF
J gene: TRBJ1-1
clone size: NA
V gene: TRBV29-1
D gene: NA

CDR3 DNA: TGTGCCAGCAGTAGGTGTCCCAGTCCCCGCGGAAACATTCAGTACTTC
CDR3 protein: CASSRCPSPRGNIQYF
J gene: TRBJ2-4
clone size: NA
V gene: TRBV6-4
D gene: NA

CDR3 DNA: TGTGCCAGCAGTTTAAAGGGGGCTTCCTACAATGAGCAGTTCTTC
CDR3 protein: CASSLKGASYNEQFF
J gene: TRBJ2-1
clone size: NA
V gene: TRBV28
D gene: TRBD1

CDR3 DNA: TGTGCCAGCAGCCCTCCGGGACCCGGAGGGTATGGCTACACCTTC
CDR3 protein: CASSPPGPGGYGYTF
J gene: TRBJ1-2
clone size: once
V gene: TRBV7-2
D gene: NA

CDR3 DNA: TGTGCCAGCAGTGAAGTGGGGGGAGTAAACTACGAGCAGTACTTC
CDR3 protein: CASSEVGGVNYEQYF
J gene: TRBJ2-7
clone size: once
V gene: TRBV6-1
D gene: NA

CDR3 DNA: TGTGCCAGCAGTGAGGGACAGGGGAGGACAGATACGCAGTATTTT
CDR3 protein: CASSEGQGRTDTQYF
J gene: TRBJ2-3
clone size: NA
V gene: TRBV6-1
D gene: TRBD1

CDR3 DNA: TGTGCCAGCAGCCCTGCCGGCCGGGGGAGCGACAATGAGCAGTTCTTC
CDR3 protein: CASSPAGRGSDNEQFF
J gene: TRBJ2-1
clone size: NA
V gene: TRBV5-7
D gene: NA

CDR3 DNA: TGTGCCAGTAGTTTTCCAGGGTCTGGAAACACCATATATTTT
CDR3 protein: CASSFPGSGNTIYF
J gene: TRBJ1-3
clone size: NA
V gene: TRBV19
D gene: NA

CDR3 DNA: TGCGCCAGCAGCTTGGCCGTTTTAAAAAACACTGAAGCTTTCTTT
CDR3 protein: CASSLAVLKNTEAFF
J gene: TRBJ1-1
clone size: NA
V gene: TRBV5-1
D gene: NA

CDR3 DNA: TGTGCCAGTAGTAGGACTAGCGGGAATGCATACGAGCAGTACTTC
CDR3 protein: CASSRTSGNAYEQYF
J gene: TRBJ2-7
clone size: NA
V gene: TRBV19
D gene: TRBD2

CDR3 DNA: TGCAGTGCTAGTCGGGTCGAGCAGTACTTC
CDR3 protein: CSASRVEQYF
J gene: TRBJ2-7
clone size: NA
V gene: TRBV20-1
D gene: NA

CDR3 DNA: TGCGCCAGCAGCCCAGGGACAGCTGGGGCCAACGTCCTGACTTTC
CDR3 protein: CASSPGTAGANVLTF
J gene: TRBJ2-6
clone size: NA
V gene: TRBV5-1
D gene: TRBD1

CDR3 DNA: TGTGCCAGCAGCACTGTTAGCGGGGGCCCAAATACGCAGTATTTT
CDR3 protein: CASSTVSGGPNTQYF
J gene: TRBJ2-3
clone size: NA
V gene: TRBV6-5
D gene: TRBD2

CDR3 DNA: TGTGCCAGCAGTTCTCCAGGGGCAGTCCCCGAGACCCAGTACTTC
CDR3 protein: CASSSPGAVPETQYF
J gene: TRBJ2-5
clone size: NA
V gene: TRBV28
D gene: NA

CDR3 DNA: TGTGCCAGCAGCCGGACAGATAATTCACCCCTCCACTTT
CDR3 protein: CASSRTDNSPLHF
J gene: TRBJ1-6
clone size: NA
V gene: TRBV6-5
D gene: NA

CDR3 DNA: TGTGCCAGCAGTTCTGAGCAAAAGGGGGCCGCTGAAGCTTTCTTT
CDR3 protein: CASSSEQKGAAEAFF
J gene: TRBJ1-1
clone size: NA
V gene: TRBV6-6
D gene: TRBD1

CDR3 DNA: TGTGCCAGCAGTGAAGTATCGGGACAGCCAAACTATGGCTACACCTTC
CDR3 protein: CASSEVSGQPNYGYTF
J gene: TRBJ1-2
clone size: NA
V gene: TRBV25-1
D gene: TRBD1

CDR3 DNA: TGTGCCAGCAGCCCCTCAACTAGCGGGCTACCTACAGATACGCAGTATTTT
CDR3 protein: CASSPSTSGLPTDTQYF
J gene: TRBJ2-3
clone size: NA
V gene: TRBV7-9
D gene: TRBD2

CDR3 DNA: TGTGCCAGCAGCCAGGGCCCTAGCACAGATACGCAGTATTTT
CDR3 protein: CASSQGPSTDTQYF
J gene: TRBJ2-3
clone size: NA
V gene: TRBV5-4
D gene: NA

CDR3 DNA: TGCGCCAGCAGCCAAGAGAAGCGGGAGGTAAACACAGATACGCAGTATTTT
CDR3 protein: CASSQEKREVNTDTQYF
J gene: TRBJ2-3
clone size: few
V gene: TRBV4-1
D gene: TRBD2

CDR3 DNA: TGCGCCAGCAGCCCTGGACAGTTTAACTATGGCTACACCTTC
CDR3 protein: CASSPGQFNYGYTF
J gene: TRBJ1-2
clone size: NA
V gene: TRBV4-1
D gene: NA

CDR3 DNA: TGTGCCAGCTCACCGTCCCGGGACAGGGTCACTGAAGCTTTCTTT
CDR3 protein: CASSPSRDRVTEAFF
J gene: TRBJ1-1
clone size: NA
V gene: TRBV18
D gene: TRBD1

CDR3 DNA: TGTGCCAGCAGAGCAGCGGGAATCACAGATACGCAGTATTTT
CDR3 protein: CASRAAGITDTQYF
J gene: TRBJ2-3
clone size: once
V gene: TRBV6-1
D gene: TRBD2

CDR3 DNA: TGTGCCAGTAGTAGAGAGACTAGCACAGATACGCAGTATTTT
CDR3 protein: CASSRETSTDTQYF
J gene: TRBJ2-3
clone size: NA
V gene: TRBV19
D gene: NA

CDR3 DNA: TGTGCCAGCAGCATAAAAGGCCTGGGGGAGGCCTCCTACGAGCAGTACTTC
CDR3 protein: CASSIKGLGEASYEQYF
J gene: TRBJ2-7
clone size: NA
V gene: TRBV5-8
D gene: NA

CDR3 DNA: TGTGCCAGCAGCCAATTAGCGGGAGGATCCACAGATACGCAGTATTTT
CDR3 protein: CASSQLAGGSTDTQYF
J gene: TRBJ2-3
clone size: NA
V gene: TRBV7-9
D gene: TRBD2

CDR3 DNA: TGTGCCAGCACTAGCATTTTAGAGAGCGGACACAATCAGCCCCAGCATTTT
CDR3 protein: CASTSILESGHNQPQHF
J gene: TRBJ1-5
clone size: NA
V gene: TRBV19
D gene: NA

CDR3 DNA: TGTGCCAGCAGTCCTAGCGGGAGCACAGATACGCAGTATTTT
CDR3 protein: CASSPSGSTDTQYF
J gene: TRBJ2-3
clone size: once
V gene: TRBV6-4
D gene: TRBD2

CDR3 DNA: TGCAGCGTTGAAGGTCTCGGGGGGAGTACTGAAGCTTTCTTT
CDR3 protein: CSVEGLGGSTEAFF
J gene: TRBJ1-1
clone size: NA
V gene: TRBV29-1
D gene: NA

CDR3 DNA: TGTGCCACCAGCAGAGACCAGGGCCTGGGCGGCTACACCTTC
CDR3 protein: CATSRDQGLGGYTF
J gene: TRBJ1-2
clone size: NA
V gene: TRBV15
D gene: NA

CDR3 DNA: TGTGCCACCAGCAGAGAAAGGGGGTACGAGCAGTACTTC
CDR3 protein: CATSRERGYEQYF
J gene: TRBJ2-7
clone size: NA
V gene: TRBV15
D gene: NA

CDR3 DNA: TGCGCCAGCAGCCAAGACGGTTCGGAGGGAAAGCAGTTCTTC
CDR3 protein: CASSQDGSEGKQFF
J gene: TRBJ2-1
clone size: NA
V gene: TRBV4-3
D gene: NA

CDR3 DNA: TGTGCCAGTAGTATCTCCCCTAGCGGGAACTACAATGAGCAGTTCTTC
CDR3 protein: CASSISPSGNYNEQFF
J gene: TRBJ2-1
clone size: NA
V gene: TRBV19
D gene: TRBD2

CDR3 DNA: TGTGCCAGCAGCCAAGAGTTCGGGAGGGCGGCAGATACGCAGTATTTT
CDR3 protein: CASSQEFGRAADTQYF
J gene: TRBJ2-3
clone size: NA
V gene: TRBV4-2
D gene: TRBD2

CDR3 DNA: TGTGCCAGTAGTCCGCGGACAGGGTGGGAGACCCAGTACTTC
CDR3 protein: CASSPRTGWETQYF
J gene: TRBJ2-5
clone size: once
V gene: TRBV19
D gene: TRBD1

CDR3 DNA: TGCGCCAGCTTGCCGTGCCCTGACAGGGTTCCCTACAATGAGCAGTTCTTC
CDR3 protein: CASLPCPDRVPYNEQFF
J gene: TRBJ2-1
clone size: NA
V gene: TRBV23-1
D gene: TRBD1

CDR3 DNA: TGTGCCAGTACCCTCTTTTTGGGGGGGAACACTGAAGCTTTCTTT
CDR3 protein: CASTLFLGGNTEAFF
J gene: TRBJ1-1
clone size: NA
V gene: TRBV19
D gene: NA

CDR3 DNA: TGTGCCAGCAGCTACGGACTAGCGGGGGGGCTATTAAGCACAGATACGCAGTATTTT
CDR3 protein: CASSYGLAGGLLSTDTQYF
J gene: TRBJ2-3
clone size: NA
V gene: TRBV7-9
D gene: TRBD2

CDR3 DNA: TGTGCCAGCAGTGGAATTAGGGGGGGCCAAGAGACCCAGTACTTC
CDR3 protein: CASSGIRGGQETQYF
J gene: TRBJ2-5
clone size: NA
V gene: TRBV6-1
D gene: NA

CDR3 DNA: TGCGCCAGCAGCGGCTATGGTGGGACTAGCACAGATACGCAGTATTTT
CDR3 protein: CASSGYGGTSTDTQYF
J gene: TRBJ2-3
clone size: NA
V gene: TRBV5-1
D gene: NA

CDR3 DNA: TGTGCCAGCAGCTTAGTTTCAGGGACTAGCTCTGGAAACACCATATATTTT
CDR3 protein: CASSLVSGTSSGNTIYF
J gene: TRBJ1-3
clone size: NA
V gene: TRBV7-2
D gene: NA

CDR3 DNA: TGCGCCAGCAGCCAAGATATGGGACAAACCTACGAGCAGTACTTC
CDR3 protein: CASSQDMGQTYEQYF
J gene: TRBJ2-7
clone size: NA
V gene: TRBV4-3
D gene: NA

CDR3 DNA: TGCGCCAGCAGCTTGGTGTCTAGCGGGAGCTCCTACGAGCAGTACTTC
CDR3 protein: CASSLVSSGSSYEQYF
J gene: TRBJ2-7
clone size: NA
V gene: TRBV5-1
D gene: TRBD2

CDR3 DNA: TGTGCCAGCAGCTTTTCAGGACAGGGTGACACCGGGGAGCTGTTTTTT
CDR3 protein: CASSFSGQGDTGELFF
J gene: TRBJ2-2
clone size: NA
V gene: TRBV5-6
D gene: TRBD1

CDR3 DNA: TGTGCCAGCAGCCTAGCGGGGGGGCAGGGAGATACGCAGTATTTT
CDR3 protein: CASSLAGGQGDTQYF
J gene: TRBJ2-3
clone size: NA
V gene: TRBV7-3
D gene: TRBD2

CDR3 DNA: TGTGCCTGGAGTGTAGGGGGACAGGGCAGAAATACCTACGAGCAGTACTTC
CDR3 protein: CAWSVGGQGRNTYEQYF
J gene: TRBJ2-7
clone size: NA
V gene: TRBV30
D gene: TRBD1

CDR3 DNA: TGCGCCAGTCACCCCCTAGCGGGAGAGGAGCAGTTCTTC
CDR3 protein: CASHPLAGEEQFF
J gene: TRBJ2-1
clone size: NA
V gene: TRBV5-1
D gene: TRBD2

CDR3 DNA: TGTGCCAGCAGCTTGGATGATTGGCGGGGGGGTGGTCAGACGCAGTATTTT
CDR3 protein: CASSLDDWRGGGQTQYF
J gene: TRBJ2-3
clone size: NA
V gene: TRBV5-4
D gene: TRBD2

CDR3 DNA: TGTGCCAGCAGCTTGGGACAGGGGGCGCCGTACGAGCAGTACTTC
CDR3 protein: CASSLGQGAPYEQYF
J gene: TRBJ2-7
clone size: NA
V gene: TRBV7-9
D gene: TRBD1

CDR3 DNA: TGTGCCAGCAGGGGAGCCGGGACAGGGCGATACGAGCAGTACTTC
CDR3 protein: CASRGAGTGRYEQYF
J gene: TRBJ2-7
clone size: NA
V gene: TRBV28
D gene: TRBD1

CDR3 DNA: TGCGCCAGCAGCCAGGGTACTAGTCCTAGCGGGAGTAGCACAGATACGCAGTATTTT
CDR3 protein: CASSQGTSPSGSSTDTQYF
J gene: TRBJ2-3
clone size: NA
V gene: TRBV4-3
D gene: TRBD2

CDR3 DNA: TGTGCCACCTCTTGGGGGGTCAATCAGCCCCAGCATTTT
CDR3 protein: CATSWGVNQPQHF
J gene: TRBJ1-5
clone size: NA
V gene: TRBV28
D gene: NA

CDR3 DNA: TGTGCCAGTACCGACAGCCTGGCTGGAGGCTACACCTTC
CDR3 protein: CASTDSLAGGYTF
J gene: TRBJ1-2
clone size: few
V gene: TRBV19
D gene: NA